This T cell receptor beta chain was sequenced during a study of resident and recirculating memory T cells in vitiligo. Study-level results: Non-conserved TCRs across sites and patients suggested distinct clones per lesion.

Confetti depigmentation, marking active vitiligo, was absent in these patients. Concerning this clone itself: What it binds is not known.

Generated by immunoSEQ multiplex PCR, the TCRdb table keeps only in-frame clones and is missing some. The repertoire includes about 76,000 clones, about 91% of them detected once, and approximately 5.4% sits in the top ten. The V gene lost 2 bases and the J gene lost 2 bases, with 12 bases spanning the gap. This CDR3 is 15 amino acids long. CDR1 and CDR2 (germline): SGHAT, FQDESV (reference sequence). This TCR was sampled from a male donor with vitiligo. The source material was blood. This chain joins TRBV11-1 and TRBJ2-5; the D gene is possibly TRBD1 (6 bases). The CDR3 DNA reads as TGTGCCAGCAGCTTACCAGGGGCCCAACAAGAGACCCAGTACTTC. This codes for CASSLPGAQQETQYF.